The 18 T cell receptor beta chains presented below share a single source sample, sequenced in a study of Graves' ophthalmopathy and Graves' hyperthyroidism. From RNA, the CDR3 regions of TCR beta chains were amplified and sequenced. HTBI-primed first-round RT-PCR preceded second-round multiplex PCR. MiXCR, applied by TCRdb to the multiplex PCR reads, yields one record per CDR3 protein. The top ten clones hold more than 2.5% of a sample with about 420,000 distinct CDR3 sequences, under 25% of them seen once. Sequencing was performed on peripheral blood. Receptor source: a woman aged 18-29 years with stable Graves' hyperthyroidism.

This clonotype was seen many times. The rearrangement links TRBV13 to TRBJ2-6, with a weak D call TRBD1 (5 bases). Trimming removed 1 base from V and 0 bases from J, with 7 bases in between. The germline gives CDR1 PRHDT, CDR2 FYEKMQ (reference sequence). The CDR3 is 16 residues long. CDR3 loop: CASSLDRGSGANVLTF. CDR3 coding DNA: TGTGCCAGCAGCTTAGATAGGGGCTCTGGGGCCAACGTCCTGACTTTC.

Concerning this clonotype: This sequence may be a read error, since a much larger clone differs from it by one base. Written as DNA, the CDR3 is TGTGCCGGCAGTGTATCGGGAGGGAACACTGAAGCTTTCTTT. As protein: CAGSVSGGNTEAFF. The chain couples TRBV2 to TRBJ1-1, with unresolved D. Germline CDR1 and CDR2: SNHLY and FYNNEI. This CDR3 contains 14 residues.

As DNA, the CDR3 is TGTGCCAGCAGTCCAACAGCTCTTTATCAGCCCCAGCATTTT. Its translation is CASSPTALYQPQHF. The chain combines TRBV7-2 with TRBJ1-5; the D is unclear. Germline V gene lookup returns CDR1 SGHTA and CDR2 FQGNSA. Trimming took off 6 bases at V and 5 bases at J, with 14 bases between the two ends. The CDR3 length is 14 residues.

This clonotype was recorded at least ten times. The chain uses TRBV28 and TRBJ2-7, with 10 bases identical to TRBD2. V lost 5 bases to trimming and J lost 0 bases; unmatched junction nucleotides: 7. Germline CDR1 MDHEN, CDR2 SYDVKM. The CDR3 covers 16 residues. CDR3 bases: TGTGCCAGCAGTCTGACTAGCGGGTCACGCTCCTACGAGCAGTACTTC. Its protein product is CASSLTSGSRSYEQYF.

The rearrangement joins TRBV20-1 to TRBJ1-5; 10 bases align to TRBD1. With V trimmed by 3 bases and J by 2 bases, 4 bases remained unmatched. Germline loops: CDR1 DFQATT, CDR2 SNEGSKA (reference sequence). This CDR3 comprises 15 residues. The CDR3 sequence: CSASLGTGGNQPQHF. The CDR3 DNA is TGCAGTGCTAGTCTTGGGACAGGGGGCAATCAGCCCCAGCATTTT.

The rearrangement links TRBV5-1 to TRBJ2-7; D call uncertain. This CDR3 is 14 amino acids long. The V and J ends lost 4 bases and 1 base respectively, with 12 bases between them. Germline V gives CDR1 SGHRS, CDR2 YFSETQ. CDR3 sequence reads: CASSVSGLSYEQYF. DNA for the CDR3: TGCGCCAGCAGCGTGAGTGGTTTATCCTACGAGCAGTACTTC.

The sample holds many counts of this clonotype. The CDR3 sequence: CASSFMTESEQYF. The CDR3 DNA sequence: TGTGCCAGCAGCTTCATGACAGAAAGCGAGCAGTACTTC. The chain employs TRBV13 and TRBJ2-7; D may be TRBD1 (5 bases). V shed 3 bases and J shed 6 bases, with 12 bases lying between them. The germline V gene has CDR1 PRHDT and CDR2 FYEKMQ (reference sequence). The CDR3 totals 13 residues.

The chain carries TRBV7-2 and TRBJ1-1, with no clear D. CDR3 length equals 13 residues. V was trimmed by 6 bases and J by 0 bases, leaving 8 bases between them. Per the germline V gene, CDR1 is SGHTA and CDR2 is FQGNSA. The CDR3 nucleotides read TGTGCCAGCAGAAGATCTGTGAACACTGAAGCTTTCTTT. It codes for CASRRSVNTEAFF.

This clonotype was detected many times. The chain joins TRBV12-3 or TRBV12-4 to TRBJ1-1; D ambiguous. This CDR3 is 17 amino acids long. V shed 1 base and J shed 2 bases, with 17 bases lying between them. The CDR3 sequence: CASSLGLSNRVNTEAFF. In DNA, the CDR3 is TGTGCCAGCAGTTTAGGCCTATCTAACAGAGTAAACACTGAAGCTTTCTTT.

This clonotype was found a few times. The rearrangement links TRBV2 to TRBJ2-2, with D uncertain. The CDR3 length is 11 residues. Trimming pared 7 bases from V and 10 bases from J, leaving 10 bases between. Germline CDR1 SNHLY, CDR2 FYNNEI. The CDR3 DNA reads TGTGCCAGCAATTTGGCACAGGAGCTGTTTTTT. Protein product: CASNLAQELFF.

The chain is built from TRBV6-1 and TRBJ2-5, with TRBD2 matching 8 bases. CDR1 and CDR2 (germline): MNHNS, SASEGT. CDR3 length: 13 residues. The junction had 5 bases not matched to a gene; V was cut back by 6 bases and J by 5 bases. CDR3 coding DNA: TGTGCCAGCAGCGCGCGGGAGGCCGAGACCCAGTACTTC. Protein: CASSAREAETQYF.

This clonotype was seen more than once but under ten times. The CDR3: CASRSGTPAVEQYF. The CDR3 DNA sequence: TGTGCCAGCAGGTCCGGGACCCCCGCGGTCGAGCAGTACTTC. This rearrangement joins TRBV28 to TRBJ2-7; either TRBD1 or TRBD2 may supply D (5 bases each). Trimming stripped 6 bases from V and 6 bases from J, with 18 bases between. This CDR3 comprises 14 residues. CDR1 and CDR2 (germline): MDHEN, SYDVKM. Using reference TRBV28 and TRBJ2-7 for the parts outside the CDR3, the full variable domain is DVKVTQSSRYLVKRTGEKVFLECVQDMDHENMFWYRQDPGLGLRLIYFSYDVKMKEKGDIPEGYSVSREKKERFSLILESASTNQTSMYLCASRSGTPAVEQYFGPGTRLTVT.

This clonotype was detected only once. The chain has TRBV30 and TRBJ1-1; D is possibly TRBD1 (6 bases). Germline V gives CDR1 GTSNPN, CDR2 SVGIG (reference sequence). Trimming stripped 0 bases from V and 0 bases from J, with 11 bases between. The CDR3 totals 15 residues. The CDR3, as DNA: TGTGCCTGGAGTGTACGGGGGCAGCTGAACACTGAAGCTTTCTTT. Protein sequence: CAWSVRGQLNTEAFF. The full variable domain, with the rest looked up from reference TRBV30 and TRBJ1-1, is SQTIHQWPATLVQPVGSPLSLECTVEGTSNPNLYWYRQAAGRGLQLLFYSVGIGQISSEVPQNLSASRPQDRQFILSSKKLLLSDSGFYLCAWSVRGQLNTEAFFGQGTRLTVV.

This clonotype appeared many times. J is TRBJ1-2 and V is TRBV19, with D unresolved. This CDR3 spans 13 amino acids. Germline V lookup: CDR1 LNHDA, CDR2 SQIVND (reference sequence). The V gene lost 2 bases and the J gene lost 8 bases, with 12 bases spanning the gap. Here the CDR3 reads CASSIPDGSGYTF. In nucleotides, the CDR3 is TGTGCCAGTAGTATACCCGACGGGTCCGGCTACACCTTC.

With regard to this clonotype: A much larger clone differs by one base, so this may be a read error. This chain connects TRBV12-3 or TRBV12-4 to TRBJ1-2; D may be TRBD1 (6 bases). The length of the CDR3 is 13 residues. CDR3 residues: CASRPTGATGYIF. The CDR3 nucleotides are TGTGCCAGCAGACCCACGGGGGCCACAGGCTACATCTTC.

Many counts were recorded for this clonotype. The rearrangement joins TRBV28 to TRBJ2-7; TRBD1 or TRBD2 may be the D gene (5 bases each). This CDR3 comprises 14 residues. Germline CDR1 reads MDHEN; CDR2 reads SYDVKM. V lost 2 bases and J 4 bases, leaving 12 bases between the germline ends. This CDR3 reads CASSLGGPGYEQYF. The CDR3 bases are TGTGCCAGCAGTTTAGGGGGACCCGGGTACGAGCAGTACTTC.

There are many counts of this clonotype. The chain carries TRBV2 and TRBJ2-7, with D possibly TRBD2 on 6 matching bases. The CDR3 is made up of 14 amino acids. V shed 7 bases and J shed 6 bases, with 19 bases lying between them. Germline V lookup: CDR1 SNHLY, CDR2 FYNNEI. This chain's CDR3 is CASISTRRVGEQYF. CDR3 DNA sequence: TGTGCCAGCATTTCGACTAGAAGAGTAGGCGAGCAGTACTTC. Filled out from reference TRBV2 and TRBJ2-7, the complete variable domain reads EPEVTQTPSHQVTQMGQEVILRCVPISNHLYFYWYRQILGQKVEFLVSFYNNEISEKSEIFDDQFSVERPDGSNFTLKIRSTKLEDSAMYFCASISTRRVGEQYFGPGTRLTVT.

This clonotype was seen repeatedly, ten times or more. V is TRBV7-9 and J is TRBJ1-1; D call uncertain. There are 13 residues in the CDR3. The germline V and J ends were trimmed by 0 bases and 3 bases, with 5 bases remaining between them. Germline CDR1 reads SEHNR; CDR2 reads FQNEAQ (reference sequence). The CDR3 loop reads CASSLAAYTEAFF. Written as DNA, the CDR3 is TGTGCCAGCAGCTTAGCGGCGTACACTGAAGCTTTCTTT.